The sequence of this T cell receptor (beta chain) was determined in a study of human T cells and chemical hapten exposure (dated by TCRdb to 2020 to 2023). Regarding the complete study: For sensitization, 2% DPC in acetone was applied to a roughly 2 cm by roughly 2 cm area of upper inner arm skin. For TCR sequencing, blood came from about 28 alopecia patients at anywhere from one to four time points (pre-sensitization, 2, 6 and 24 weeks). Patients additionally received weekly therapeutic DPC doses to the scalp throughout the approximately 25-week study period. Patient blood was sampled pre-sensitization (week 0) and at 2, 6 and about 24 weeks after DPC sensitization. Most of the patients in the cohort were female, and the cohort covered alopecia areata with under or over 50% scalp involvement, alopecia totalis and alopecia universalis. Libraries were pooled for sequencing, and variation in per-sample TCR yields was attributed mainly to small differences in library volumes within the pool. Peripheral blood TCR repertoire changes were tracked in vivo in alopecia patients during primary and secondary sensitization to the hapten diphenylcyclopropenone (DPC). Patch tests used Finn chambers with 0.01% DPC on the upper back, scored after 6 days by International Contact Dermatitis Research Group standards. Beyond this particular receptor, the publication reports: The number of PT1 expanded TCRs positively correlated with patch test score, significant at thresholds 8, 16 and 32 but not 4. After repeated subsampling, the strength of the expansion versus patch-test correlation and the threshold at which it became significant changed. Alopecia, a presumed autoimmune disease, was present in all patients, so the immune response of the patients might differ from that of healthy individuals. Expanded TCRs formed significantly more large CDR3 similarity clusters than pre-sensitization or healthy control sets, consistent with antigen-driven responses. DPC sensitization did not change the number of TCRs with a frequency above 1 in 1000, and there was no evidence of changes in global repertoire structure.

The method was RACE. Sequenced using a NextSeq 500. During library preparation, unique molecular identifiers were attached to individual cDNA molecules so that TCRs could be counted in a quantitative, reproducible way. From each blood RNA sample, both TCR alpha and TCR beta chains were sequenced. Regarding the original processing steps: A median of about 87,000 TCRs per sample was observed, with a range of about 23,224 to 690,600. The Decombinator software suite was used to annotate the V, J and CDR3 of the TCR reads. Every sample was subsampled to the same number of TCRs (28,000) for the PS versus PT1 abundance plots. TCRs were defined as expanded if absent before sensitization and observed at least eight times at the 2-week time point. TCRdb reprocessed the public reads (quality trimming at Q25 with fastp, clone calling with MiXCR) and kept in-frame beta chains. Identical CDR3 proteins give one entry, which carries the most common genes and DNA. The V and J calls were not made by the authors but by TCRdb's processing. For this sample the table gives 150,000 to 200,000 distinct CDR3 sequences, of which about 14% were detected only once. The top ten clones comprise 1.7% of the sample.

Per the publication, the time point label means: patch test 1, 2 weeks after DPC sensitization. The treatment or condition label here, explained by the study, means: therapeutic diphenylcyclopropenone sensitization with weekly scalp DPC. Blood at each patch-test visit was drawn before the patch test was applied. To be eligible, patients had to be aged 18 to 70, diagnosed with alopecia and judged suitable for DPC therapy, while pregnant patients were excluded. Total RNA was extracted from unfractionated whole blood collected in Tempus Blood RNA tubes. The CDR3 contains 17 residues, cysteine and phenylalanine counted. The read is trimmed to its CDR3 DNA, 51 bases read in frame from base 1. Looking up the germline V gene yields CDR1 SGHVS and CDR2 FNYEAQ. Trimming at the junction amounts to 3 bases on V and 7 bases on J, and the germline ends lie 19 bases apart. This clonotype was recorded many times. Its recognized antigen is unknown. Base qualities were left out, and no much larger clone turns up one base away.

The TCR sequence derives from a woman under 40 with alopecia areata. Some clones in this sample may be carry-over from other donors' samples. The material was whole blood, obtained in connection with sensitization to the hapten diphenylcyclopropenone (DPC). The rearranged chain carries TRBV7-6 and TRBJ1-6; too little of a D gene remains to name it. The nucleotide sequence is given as TGTGCCAGCAGCTTCCGACAAGGCCCCAATGTAAATTCACCCCTCCACTTT. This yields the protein CASSFRQGPNVNSPLHF.